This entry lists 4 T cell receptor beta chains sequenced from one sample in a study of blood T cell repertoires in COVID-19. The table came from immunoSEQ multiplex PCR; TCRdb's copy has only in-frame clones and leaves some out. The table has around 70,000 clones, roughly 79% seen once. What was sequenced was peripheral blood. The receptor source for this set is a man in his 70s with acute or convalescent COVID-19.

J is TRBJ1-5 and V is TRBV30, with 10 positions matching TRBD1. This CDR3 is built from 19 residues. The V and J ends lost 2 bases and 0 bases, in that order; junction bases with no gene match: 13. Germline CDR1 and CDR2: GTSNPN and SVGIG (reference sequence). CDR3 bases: TGTGCCTGGAGTCCTAAGCCGGGACAGGGGCCGTATAGCAATCAGCCCCAGCATTTT. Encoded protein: CAWSPKPGQGPYSNQPQHF.

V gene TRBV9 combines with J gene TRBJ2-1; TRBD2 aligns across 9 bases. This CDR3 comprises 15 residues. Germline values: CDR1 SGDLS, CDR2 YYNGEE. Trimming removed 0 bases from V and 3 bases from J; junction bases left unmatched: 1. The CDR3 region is CASSVGSGSYNEQFF. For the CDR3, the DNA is TGTGCCAGCAGCGTAGGTAGCGGGAGCTACAATGAGCAGTTCTTC.

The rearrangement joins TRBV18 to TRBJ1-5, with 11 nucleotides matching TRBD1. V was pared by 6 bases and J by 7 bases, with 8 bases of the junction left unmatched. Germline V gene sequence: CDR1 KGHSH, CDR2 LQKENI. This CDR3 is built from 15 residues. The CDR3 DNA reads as TGTGCCAGCTCCCCTGGGACAGGGGGAGAACAGCCCCAGCATTTT. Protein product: CASSPGTGGEQPQHF.

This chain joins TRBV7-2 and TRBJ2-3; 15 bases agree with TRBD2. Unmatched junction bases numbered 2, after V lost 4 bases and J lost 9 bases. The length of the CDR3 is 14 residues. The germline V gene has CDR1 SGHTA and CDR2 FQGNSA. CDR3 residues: CASSSGLAGGTQYF. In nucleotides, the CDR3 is TGTGCCAGCAGCTCGGGACTAGCGGGAGGAACGCAGTATTTT.